This record concerns one T cell receptor (beta chain) sequence. CD8 cells classed as naive were CD45RO-negative and positively selected for CCR7, excluding terminally differentiated effector memory CD45RA+ cells. Template for every sorted-subset replicate PCR totaled roughly 210 ng DNA, approximately 30,000 T cell genomes. The protocol was immunoSEQ multiplex PCR, while the TCRdb copy is restricted to in-frame clones and leaves out a portion. The sample yields approximately 840,000 clones, about 96% seen once. The record originates from a study of shared clonotypes between healthy human individuals. Germline V gene data show CDR1 as SGDLS and CDR2 as YYNGEE. The CDR3 covers 15 residues. V gave up 3 bases and J gave up 4 bases; unmatched junction bases: 6.

The V gene is TRBV9, the J gene TRBJ1-4; 7 bases fit TRBD1. The specimen sequenced was naive CD8+ T cells sorted from blood. This TCR was recovered from a man aged 25 to 40 in good health. The CDR3 DNA follows: TGTGCCAGCAGCGGCCGGGACAGAGTTAATGAAAAACTGTTTTTT. Amino acids: CASSGRDRVNEKLFF.